The 12 T cell receptor beta chains presented below share a single source sample, sequenced in a study of CD8 T cells in ankylosing spondylitis. TCRdb independently ran MiXCR on the 5' RACE reads; one entry per CDR3 protein. In the table there are 39,000 or so distinct CDR3 sequences, 10% of which are singletons. Sequenced sample: blood, either unsorted or a sorted T cell fraction (not recorded which). The receptors stem from a male donor with ankylosing spondylitis or in good health (not recorded which).

This clonotype was counted ten times or more. V is TRBV28 and J is TRBJ1-5; a weak D match, TRBD1 (6 bases). This CDR3 is built from 17 residues. CDR1 is MDHEN and CDR2 is SYDVKM in the germline V gene. Trimming took 7 bases from V and 0 from J, leaving 19 bases between them. CDR3 coding DNA: TGTGCCAGCACAATCTCCCCGGGGGCGAGTAGCAATCAGCCCCAGCATTTT. This codes for CASTISPGASSNQPQHF. The whole variable domain, remainder taken from reference TRBV28 and TRBJ1-5, is DVKVTQSSRYLVKRTGEKVFLECVQDMDHENMFWYRQDPGLGLRLIYFSYDVKMKEKGDIPEGYSVSREKKERFSLILESASTNQTSMYLCASTISPGASSNQPQHFGDGTRLSIL.

Ten or more counts support this clonotype. This chain uses TRBV6-2 or TRBV6-3 with TRBJ2-7, with D perhaps matching TRBD2 (5 bases). Per germline, CDR1 MNHEY and CDR2 SVGEGT. V was trimmed by 6 bases and J by 2 bases, leaving 17 bases between them. The CDR3 length is 15 residues. The CDR3 protein is CASSTYDYLTYEQYF. As DNA, the CDR3 is TGTGCCAGCAGCACCTACGACTATCTAACCTACGAGCAGTACTTC.

There are many counts of this clonotype. The rearrangement joins TRBV4-2 to TRBJ1-2; D gene ambiguous. Germline values: CDR1 LGHNA, CDR2 YNFKEQ. This CDR3 region has 15 residues. V was clipped by 0 bases and J by 2 bases, with 10 bases between them. CDR3 in DNA: TGTGCCAGCAGCCAAGAGCCGGGAGTCAACTATGGCTACACCTTC. Amino acids: CASSQEPGVNYGYTF.

This clonotype was found many times. The chain is built from TRBV28 and TRBJ2-3; D is unclear. Germline CDR1 reads MDHEN; CDR2 reads SYDVKM. V lost 6 bases to trimming and J lost 9 bases, with 13 bases between them. The CDR3 is 12 amino acids. Here the CDR3 reads CASSPPPRTQYF. CDR3 bases: TGTGCCAGCAGCCCCCCCCCTAGAACGCAGTATTTT.

This clonotype appeared many times. The chain combines TRBV29-1 with TRBJ2-1; 10 bases line up with TRBD1. Per the germline V gene, CDR1 is SQVTM and CDR2 is ANQGSEA. The CDR3 spans 14 residues. J lost 5 bases, V lost 0 bases, and 1 base had no gene match. CDR3 sequence: CSVEEGQGNNEQFF. For the CDR3, the DNA is TGCAGCGTTGAAGAGGGACAGGGGAACAATGAGCAGTTCTTC.

This clonotype was counted at least ten times. V is TRBV12-3 or TRBV12-4 and J is TRBJ2-1; 13 nucleotides match TRBD2. The length of the CDR3 is 15 residues. The V gene end was trimmed by 6 bases and the J gene end by 8 bases; junction bases not matched to a gene: 7. CDR3 sequence: CASSPGLAGTDEQFF. The DNA for the CDR3 is TGTGCCAGCAGCCCGGGACTAGCGGGGACCGATGAGCAGTTCTTC.

This clonotype was recorded a few times. This chain uses TRBV12-5 with TRBJ1-1; D gene ambiguous. The germline V and J ends were trimmed by 1 base and 5 bases, with 11 bases remaining between them. This CDR3 region has 14 residues. The germline V gene has CDR1 LGHNT and CDR2 FRNRAP. The chain's CDR3 is CASGLGYLGTEAFF. The CDR3 coding sequence is TGTGCTAGTGGTTTGGGATATCTCGGGACTGAAGCTTTCTTT.

There are many counts of this clonotype. The chain combines TRBV6-2 or TRBV6-3 with TRBJ2-2; D may be TRBD1 or TRBD2 (5 bases each). The V end was cut by 2 bases, the J end by 2 bases, with 15 bases between. The germline V gene has CDR1 MNHEY and CDR2 SVGEGT. CDR3 size: 17 residues. The CDR3 is CASSYLTGTKNTGELFF. The CDR3 nucleotides are TGTGCCAGCAGTTACCTTACCGGGACCAAAAACACCGGGGAGCTGTTTTTT.

A word on this clonotype: A much bigger clone sits one base away, suggesting this may be a read error. The V gene is TRBV7-6, the J gene TRBJ2-5; D call uncertain. The CDR3 has 12 residues. The V and J ends lost 4 bases and 5 bases respectively, with 8 bases between them. Germline V gene sequence: CDR1 SGHVS, CDR2 FNYEAQ. The CDR3 is CASSSVTETQYF. The CDR3 bases are TGTGCCAGCAGCTCCGTGACGGAGACCCAGTACTTC.

This clonotype was recorded many times. The chain links TRBV5-1 to TRBJ2-7; 12 nucleotides match TRBD2. The junction had 5 bases not matched to a gene; V was cut back by 5 bases and J by 5 bases. The CDR3 runs 14 residues. Germline V gene data show CDR1 as SGHRS and CDR2 as YFSETQ. The DNA of the CDR3 is TGCGCCAGCAGACGGACTAGCGGGACCGACGAGCAGTACTTC. Its translation: CASRRTSGTDEQYF.

This clonotype was recorded at least ten times. The genes are TRBV12-3 or TRBV12-4 and TRBJ2-7; 11 nucleotides agree with TRBD2. V was clipped by 3 bases and J by 7 bases; unmatched bases: 5. This CDR3 has 14 residues. CDR3 DNA sequence: TGTGCCAGCAGTTTTGGGCTAGCGGGAGGTGAGCAGTACTTC. This translates into CASSFGLAGGEQYF.

This clonotype was recorded at least ten times. The chain links TRBV7-2 to TRBJ1-5; D possibly corresponds to TRBD1 (5 bases). Trimming took off 0 bases at V and 1 base at J, with 10 bases between the two ends. This CDR3 contains 16 residues. From germline, CDR1 is SGHTA and CDR2 FQGNSA. The CDR3 protein is CASSLAGGDSNQPQHF. The CDR3 DNA is TGTGCCAGCAGCTTAGCGGGAGGGGACAGCAATCAGCCCCAGCATTTT. The full variable domain, in which reference TRBV7-2 and TRBJ1-5 provide the parts outside the CDR3, is GAGVSQSPSNKVTEKGKDVELRCDPISGHTALYWYRQSLGQGLEFLIYFQGNSAPDKSGLPSDRFSAERTGGSVSTLTIQRTQQEDSAVYLCASSLAGGDSNQPQHFGDGTRLSIL.